A single T cell receptor beta chain is shown here with its context. Source study methods: The authors estimated nucleated cell counts from reference gene primer amplification. Only in-frame clones appear in the TCRdb table, and some are missing; sequencing was by immunoSEQ multiplex PCR. The DNA gave D and trimming, while V, J and clone size come from that table. Of 200,000 or so clones in the sample, 90% are singletons; the top ten hold approximately 2.6%. The data belong to a study of blood T cell repertoires in COVID-19. Study as a whole: Collection of acute and convalescent COVID-19 samples took place in the United States, Italy and Spain. Nucleic acid was either cDNA or gDNA, and it came from T cells, B-cell-depleted T cells, or PBMCs.

The Seattle site enrolled patients during active infection and followed them longitudinally. The receptor was isolated from a man younger than 45 with COVID-19, enrolled during active disease. Sequencing was carried out using peripheral blood.

CDR3 in DNA: TGTGCCAGCAGTGCCTCCGGGAGCAGCTCTGGAAACACCATATATTTT. It specifies CASSASGSSSGNTIYF. The chain employs TRBV2 and TRBJ1-3; D call uncertain. CDR1 is SNHLY, CDR2 FYNNEI, per germline. The CDR3 is 16 amino acids. The V and J ends lost 4 bases and 0 bases respectively, with 13 bases between them.